The next 17 T cell receptor beta chains were all read from a single sample in a study of T-cell reconstitution after alpha-beta-depleted transplantation in children. A TCRbeta library incorporating unique molecular identifiers was prepared. TCRdb reanalysed the PCR reads using MiXCR and keeps one entry per CDR3 protein. The data show about 260,000 distinct CDR3 sequences, around a tenth seen once. The source material was peripheral blood, sampled 180 days after TCRalphabeta/CD19-depleted stem cell transplant. These receptors were collected from a male patient aged 2-15 years who had a stem cell transplant for chronic granulomatous disease, so the T cells may come from the graft donor.

At least ten counts were recorded for this clonotype. This rearrangement joins TRBV5-1 to TRBJ2-7, with a tentative D call TRBD2 (6 bases). Per the germline V gene, CDR1 is SGHRS and CDR2 is YFSETQ. CDR3 length: 13 residues. Trimming shortened V by 4 bases and J by 6 bases, and 14 bases separated the two germline ends. The CDR3 DNA sequence: TGCGCCAGCAGCCGGCCGGGGGACTCCGAGCAGTACTTC. It translates to CASSRPGDSEQYF.

The chain couples TRBV30 to TRBJ1-5; TRBD1 matches 7 bases. Germline lookup yields CDR1 GTSNPN and CDR2 SVGIG (reference sequence). The CDR3 has 14 amino acids. After removal of 2 bases from V and 9 bases from J, the junction contained 10 bases not matched to a gene. DNA for the CDR3: TGTGCCTGGAGTCTAGGGACAGCCCAACGGCCCCAGCATTTT. Translation: CAWSLGTAQRPQHF.

This clonotype was recorded many times. CDR3 coding DNA: TGTGCCAGCAGACTAGCGCACTCCTACGAGCAGTACTTC. This codes for CASRLAHSYEQYF. This chain connects TRBV6-1 to TRBJ2-7; 7 bases are shared with TRBD2. The CDR3 has 13 residues. CDR1 is MNHNS and CDR2 is SASEGT in the germline V gene. J gave up 0 bases and V 6 bases, and 2 bases lay outside the gene matches.

This chain uses TRBV12-3 or TRBV12-4 with TRBJ2-1, with TRBD1 matching 8 bases. This CDR3 is 13 amino acids long. V lost 10 bases to trimming and J lost 5 bases; unmatched junction nucleotides: 7. This chain's CDR3 is CATSRGRDNEQFF. CDR3 DNA: TGTGCCACCTCCAGGGGGCGCGACAATGAGCAGTTCTTC.

A remark on this clonotype: An end of the junction does not agree with germline; a read error may underlie this. The chain recombines TRBV20-1 with TRBJ2-7; 11 bases match TRBD2. The germline gives CDR1 DFQATT, CDR2 SNEGSKA (reference sequence). The CDR3 has 17 amino acids. Here the CDR3 DNA reads TGCTGTGCTAGTTTTTTGGCTAGCGGGAGGTACTCCTACGAGCAGTACTTC. This sequence encodes CCASFLASGRYSYEQYF.

This clonotype was recorded at least ten times. The chain recombines TRBV12-3 or TRBV12-4 with TRBJ2-1; TRBD2 agrees at 8 bases. V shed 7 bases and J 0 bases; nucleotides not matched to a gene: 5. This CDR3 has 15 residues. CDR3 in amino acids: CASTSSGRSYNEQFF. The DNA of the CDR3 is TGTGCCAGCACCTCTAGCGGGCGCTCCTACAATGAGCAGTTCTTC.

Many counts were recorded for this clonotype. The genes are TRBV13 and TRBJ2-2; D uncertain. CDR1 and CDR2 from the germline V gene are PRHDT and FYEKMQ (reference sequence). V shed 5 bases and J shed 0 bases, with 10 bases lying between them. The CDR3 extends over 15 amino acids. The CDR3, as DNA: TGTGCCAGCAGCCGAGTGGGGTCGAACACCGGGGAGCTGTTTTTT. Residues: CASSRVGSNTGELFF.

This clonotype was counted a few times. This rearrangement joins TRBV6-4 to TRBJ2-3; D gene uncertain. The CDR3 is 13 amino acids. V was pared by 2 bases and J by 6 bases, with 9 bases between. Per germline, CDR1 MRHNA and CDR2 SNTAGT. Written as DNA, the CDR3 is TGTGCCAGCAGTGACGCCCGAACGGATACGCAGTATTTT. As protein: CASSDARTDTQYF.

This clonotype was recorded at least ten times. The V gene is TRBV7-9, the J gene TRBJ1-1; 10 bases match TRBD1. The V and J ends lost 5 bases and 3 bases, in that order; junction bases with no gene match: 6. Germline V gene data show CDR1 as SEHNR and CDR2 as FQNEAQ (reference sequence). CDR3 size: 15 residues. CDR3 coding DNA: TGTGCCAGCAGCCCGGACAGGGGGGTGGACACTGAAGCTTTCTTT. Protein product: CASSPDRGVDTEAFF.

This clonotype was seen repeatedly, ten times or more. The chain joins TRBV28 to TRBJ2-4; D might be TRBD2 (5 bases). With 2 bases removed from V and 8 bases from J, the gap between germline ends came to 16 bases. The CDR3 consists of 15 residues. The germline V gene encodes CDR1 MDHEN and CDR2 SYDVKM. The CDR3 DNA follows: TGTGCCAGCAGTTTAGGAGGTTTGTCTGGCGACATTCAGTACTTC. The encoded protein is CASSLGGLSGDIQYF.

This clonotype showed up just a few times. The chain joins TRBV18 to TRBJ1-4; the D gene is possibly TRBD1 (6 bases). This CDR3 has 16 residues. Trimming shortened V by 1 base and J by 2 bases, and 11 bases separated the two germline ends. Per the germline V gene, CDR1 is KGHSH and CDR2 is LQKENI. CDR3 nucleotides: TGTGCCAGCTCACCACGGGCAGGGGCGACTAATGAAAAACTGTTTTTT. Translated: CASSPRAGATNEKLFF.

This clonotype was counted many times. CDR3 nucleotides: TGTGCCAGCAGCGTCTCCCTGGGAGAGCAGTACTTC. It translates to CASSVSLGEQYF. The chain links TRBV7-2 to TRBJ2-7; D uncertain. The CDR3 is made up of 12 amino acids. Germline values: CDR1 SGHTA, CDR2 FQGNSA. Between the trimmed V and J ends, which lost 5 bases and 7 bases, there was a span of 12 bases.

This clonotype was seen many times. The CDR3 loop reads CASSLLGGEQYF. The DNA for the CDR3 is TGTGCCAGCAGTTTATTGGGGGGCGAGCAGTACTTC. The chain joins TRBV12-3 or TRBV12-4 to TRBJ2-7; TRBD2 might be the D (6 bases). Between the trimmed V and J ends, which lost 2 bases and 6 bases, there was a span of 8 bases. This CDR3 comprises 12 residues.

This clonotype occurred many times. The gene calls are TRBV13 and TRBJ1-5, with 7 bases fitting TRBD1. V was clipped by 5 bases and J by 6 bases; unmatched bases: 4. CDR3 length equals 13 residues. The germline V gene encodes CDR1 PRHDT and CDR2 FYEKMQ (reference sequence). The CDR3 coding sequence is TGTGCCAGCAGCCTCGACAGGGTTCAGCCCCAGCATTTT. This sequence encodes CASSLDRVQPQHF.

This clonotype was observed at least ten times. This sequence joins TRBV10-3 and TRBJ1-4; D perhaps matches TRBD1 (6 bases). The CDR3 sequence is 13 residues long. Germline V CDR1 and CDR2: ENHRY, SYGVKD. V lost 8 bases and J 8 bases, leaving 15 bases between the germline ends. The CDR3 DNA is TGTGCCATCCGGACAGAAGTGGGCGAAAAACTGTTTTTT. Translation: CAIRTEVGEKLFF.

This clonotype was counted ten times or more. The V call is TRBV15, the J call TRBJ2-1, with 11 positions matching TRBD2. The CDR3 sequence is 16 residues long. Germline loops: CDR1 LNHNV, CDR2 YYDKDF (reference sequence). Trimming took 3 bases from V and 6 from J; bases not matched to a gene: 7. CDR3 sequence reads: CATSRELAGVFNEQFF. The CDR3 DNA reads as TGTGCCACCAGCAGGGAACTAGCGGGAGTCTTCAATGAGCAGTTCTTC.

This CDR3 is CASSLAAGTQETQYF. CDR3 nucleotides: TGCGCCAGCAGCTTGGCCGCGGGAACACAAGAGACCCAGTACTTC. This sequence joins TRBV5-1 and TRBJ2-1; D might be TRBD2 (6 bases). The J call may be faulty, since TRBJ2-5 better matches the DNA end. The germline V gene has CDR1 SGHRS and CDR2 YFSETQ. The CDR3 sequence is 15 residues long.